The clone carrying this T cell receptor (beta chain) occurred a few times. The antigen remains undetermined. Sequencing used immunoSEQ multiplex PCR; TCRdb keeps in-frame clones, though not all of them. The table records roughly 50,000 clones, over 65% of them present only once. The data belong to a study of T cell responses to AZD1222 COVID-19 vaccine. Broader study findings: Only 5 or 6 AZD1222 recipients were seropositive at baseline. Mapped onto spike, vaccine-associated CD4 TCRs spanned it and were dominant at 160-218 and 743-854. Donors were mostly white British, more females; clonal diversity possibly underestimated. Targets within unmutated variant regions were reportedly found for nearly half of spike-specific TCRs.

The material was peripheral blood, obtained on day 0 of AZD1222 vaccination. The TCR was taken from an adult in good health.

The CDR3 DNA sequence: TGTGCCAGCAGTGAAGAGGGGAGCACAGATACGCAGTATTTT. Its translation: CASSEEGSTDTQYF. The chain recombines TRBV6-1 with TRBJ2-3; D might be TRBD1 (5 bases). The CDR3 contains 14 residues. Germline loops: CDR1 MNHNS, CDR2 SASEGT. Between the trimmed V and J ends, which lost 1 base and 0 bases, there was a span of 5 bases.